The clone carrying this T cell receptor (beta chain) was seen at least ten times. TCRdb fed the RT-PCR reads into MiXCR, producing one record per CDR3 protein. The sample yields around 150,000 distinct CDR3 sequences, over 25% seen once. This specimen comes from a study of patients and donors after allogeneic stem cell transplantation. The V and J ends lost 5 bases and 4 bases, in that order; junction bases with no gene match: 7. CDR3 size: 15 residues. The specimen was blood, either unsorted or a sorted T cell fraction (not recorded which). The chain is built from TRBV12-3 or TRBV12-4 and TRBJ1-5, with 8 bases identical to TRBD1. The sequence was obtained from a human donor who was either an allogeneic HSCT recipient or a stem cell or donor lymphocyte infusion donor (not recorded which). It is not recorded whose cells these are; they may come from a transplant donor. CDR3 DNA: TGTGCCAGCAGTCGCAGGGGGCTAGGGAATCAGCCCCAGCATTTT. Translating gives CASSRRGLGNQPQHF.